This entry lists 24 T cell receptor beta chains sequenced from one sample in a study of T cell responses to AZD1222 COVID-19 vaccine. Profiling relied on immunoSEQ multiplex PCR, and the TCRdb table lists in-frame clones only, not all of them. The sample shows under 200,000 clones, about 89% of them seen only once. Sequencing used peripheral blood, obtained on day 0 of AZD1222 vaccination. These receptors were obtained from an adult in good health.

The CDR3, as DNA: TGTGCCAGCAGCTTAACGGGGTCGGGACAGGGCTATGGCTACACCTTC. This gives the protein CASSLTGSGQGYGYTF. V is TRBV7-2 and J is TRBJ1-2; 9 bases are a match to TRBD1. Trimming cost V 2 bases and J 4 bases; bases outside gene matches: 8. The CDR3 runs 16 residues. CDR1 and CDR2 from the germline V gene are SGHTA and FQGNSA.

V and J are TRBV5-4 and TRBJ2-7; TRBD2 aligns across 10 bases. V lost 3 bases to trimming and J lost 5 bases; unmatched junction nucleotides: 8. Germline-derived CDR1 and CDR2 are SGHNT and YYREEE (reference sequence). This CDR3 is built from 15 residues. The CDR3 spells CASSSPLAGAHEQYF. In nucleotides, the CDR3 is TGTGCCAGCAGCTCTCCCCTAGCGGGAGCCCACGAGCAGTACTTC.

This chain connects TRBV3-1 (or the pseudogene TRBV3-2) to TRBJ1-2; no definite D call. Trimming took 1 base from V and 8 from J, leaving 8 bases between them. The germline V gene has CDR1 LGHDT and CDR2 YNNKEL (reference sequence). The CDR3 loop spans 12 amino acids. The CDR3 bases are TGTGCCAGCAGCCAAGGGGAGCGGGGCTACACCTTC. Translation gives CASSQGERGYTF.

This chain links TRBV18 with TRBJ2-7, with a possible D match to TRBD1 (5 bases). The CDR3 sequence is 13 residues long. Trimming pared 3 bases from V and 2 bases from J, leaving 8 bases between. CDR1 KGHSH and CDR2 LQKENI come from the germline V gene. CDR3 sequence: CASSPPGTYEQYF. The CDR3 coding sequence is TGTGCCAGCTCACCTCCAGGGACCTACGAGCAGTACTTC. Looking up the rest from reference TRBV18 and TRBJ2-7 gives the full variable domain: NAGVMQNPRHLVRRRGQEARLRCSPMKGHSHVYWYRQLPEEGLKFMVYLQKENIIDESGMPKERFSAEFPKEGPSILRIQQVVRGDSAAYFCASSPPGTYEQYFGPGTRLTVT.

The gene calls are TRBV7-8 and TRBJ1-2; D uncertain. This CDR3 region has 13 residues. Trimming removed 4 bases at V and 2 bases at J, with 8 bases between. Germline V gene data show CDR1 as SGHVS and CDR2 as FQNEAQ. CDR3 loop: CASSSTVNYGYTF. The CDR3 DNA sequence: TGTGCCAGCAGCTCAACAGTAAACTATGGCTACACCTTC.

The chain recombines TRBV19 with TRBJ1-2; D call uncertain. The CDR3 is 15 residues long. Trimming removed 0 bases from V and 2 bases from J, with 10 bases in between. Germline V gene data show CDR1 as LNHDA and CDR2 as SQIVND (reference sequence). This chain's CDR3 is CASSIDPLGNYGYTF. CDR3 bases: TGTGCCAGTAGTATAGACCCATTGGGGAACTATGGCTACACCTTC.

The CDR3 region has the DNA TGTGCCAGCGGGACTCCTGGGGCCAACGTCCTGACTTTC. Encoded protein: CASGTPGANVLTF. The chain recombines TRBV13 with TRBJ2-6; perhaps TRBD2 as D (6 bases). There are 13 residues in the CDR3. Trimming left V 8 bases short and J 2 bases short, with 7 bases between. Germline V gives CDR1 PRHDT, CDR2 FYEKMQ (reference sequence). The complete variable domain, with remaining parts taken from reference TRBV13 and TRBJ2-6, reads AAGVIQSPRHLIKEKRETATLKCYPIPRHDTVYWYQQGPGQDPQFLISFYEKMQSDKGSIPDRFSAQQFSDYHSELNMSSLELGDSALYFCASGTPGANVLTFGAGSRLTVL.

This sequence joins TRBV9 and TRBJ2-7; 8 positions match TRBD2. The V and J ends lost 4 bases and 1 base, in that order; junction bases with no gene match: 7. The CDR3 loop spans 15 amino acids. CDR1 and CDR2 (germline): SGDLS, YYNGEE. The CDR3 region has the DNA TGTGCCAGCAGCTCGAGCGGGAGCGGGTCCTACGAGCAGTACTTC. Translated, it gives CASSSSGSGSYEQYF.

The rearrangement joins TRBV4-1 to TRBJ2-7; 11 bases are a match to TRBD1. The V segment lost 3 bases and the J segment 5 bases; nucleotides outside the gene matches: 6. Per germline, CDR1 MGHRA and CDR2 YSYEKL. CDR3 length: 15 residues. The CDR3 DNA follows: TGCGCCAGCAGCCACACGGACAGGGGGCGCGACGAGCAGTACTTC. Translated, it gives CASSHTDRGRDEQYF.

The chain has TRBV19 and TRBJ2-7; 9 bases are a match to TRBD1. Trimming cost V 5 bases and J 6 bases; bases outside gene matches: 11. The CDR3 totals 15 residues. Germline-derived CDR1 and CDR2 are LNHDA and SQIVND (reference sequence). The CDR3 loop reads CASSLRDREDREQYF. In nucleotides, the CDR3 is TGTGCCAGTAGTCTCCGGGACAGGGAAGATCGCGAGCAGTACTTC.

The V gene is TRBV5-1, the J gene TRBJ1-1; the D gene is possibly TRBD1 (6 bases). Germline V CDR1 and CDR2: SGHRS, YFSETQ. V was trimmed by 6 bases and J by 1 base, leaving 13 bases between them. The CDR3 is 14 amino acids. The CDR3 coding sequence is TGCGCCAGCAACAGGGCCGGGGGGAACACTGAAGCTTTCTTT. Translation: CASNRAGGNTEAFF.

The CDR3 region is CASSQTPGELFF. CDR3 sequence (DNA): TGTGCCAGCAGCCAGACTCCCGGGGAGCTGTTTTTT. This rearrangement joins TRBV7-3 to TRBJ2-2; D uncertain. The CDR3 contains 12 residues. V lost 5 bases to trimming and J lost 6 bases, with 7 bases between them. The germline CDR1 and CDR2 sequences are SGHTA and FQGTGA.

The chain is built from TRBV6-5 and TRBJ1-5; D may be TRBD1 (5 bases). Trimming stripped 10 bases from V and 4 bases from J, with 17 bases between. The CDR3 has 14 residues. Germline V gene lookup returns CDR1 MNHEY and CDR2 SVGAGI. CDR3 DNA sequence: TGTGCCACTAAACCCCCAGGGCTAAATCAGCCCCAGCATTTT. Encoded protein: CATKPPGLNQPQHF.

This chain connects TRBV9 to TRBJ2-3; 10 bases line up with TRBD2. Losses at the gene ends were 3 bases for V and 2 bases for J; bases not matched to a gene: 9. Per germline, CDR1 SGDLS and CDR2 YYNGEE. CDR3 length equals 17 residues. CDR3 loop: CASSARTAGGDTDTQYF. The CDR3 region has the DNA TGTGCCAGCAGCGCCCGAACAGCGGGAGGGGACACAGATACGCAGTATTTT.

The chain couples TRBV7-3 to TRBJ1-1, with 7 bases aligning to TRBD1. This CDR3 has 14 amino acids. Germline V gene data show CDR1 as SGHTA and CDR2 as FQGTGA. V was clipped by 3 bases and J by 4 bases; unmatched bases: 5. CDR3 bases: TGTGCCAGCAGCTTCGACAGGGTGGGCACTGAAGCTTTCTTT. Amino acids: CASSFDRVGTEAFF.

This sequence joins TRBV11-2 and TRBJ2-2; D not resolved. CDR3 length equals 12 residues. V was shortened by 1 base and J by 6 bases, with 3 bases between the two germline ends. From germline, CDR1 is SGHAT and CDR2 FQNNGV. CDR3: CASSLAPGELFF. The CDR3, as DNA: TGTGCCAGCAGCTTAGCCCCCGGGGAGCTGTTTTTT.

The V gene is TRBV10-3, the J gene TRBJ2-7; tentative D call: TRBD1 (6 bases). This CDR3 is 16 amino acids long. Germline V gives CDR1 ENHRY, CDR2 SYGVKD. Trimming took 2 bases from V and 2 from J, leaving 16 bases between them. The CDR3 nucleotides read TGTGCCATCAGTGAGCCAGGTCAGGGGTATACCTACGAGCAGTACTTC. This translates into CAISEPGQGYTYEQYF.

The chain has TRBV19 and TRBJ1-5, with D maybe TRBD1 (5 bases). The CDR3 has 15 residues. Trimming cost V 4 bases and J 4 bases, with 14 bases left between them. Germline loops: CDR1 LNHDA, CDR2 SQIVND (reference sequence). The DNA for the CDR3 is TGTGCCAGTAGTACTTCGGGGGTGTTAAATCAGCCCCAGCATTTT. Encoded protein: CASSTSGVLNQPQHF. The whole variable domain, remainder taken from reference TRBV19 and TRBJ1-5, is DGGITQSPKYLFRKEGQNVTLSCEQNLNHDAMYWYRQDPGQGLRLIYYSQIVNDFQKGDIAEGYSVSREKKESFPLTVTSAQKNPTAFYLCASSTSGVLNQPQHFGDGTRLSIL.

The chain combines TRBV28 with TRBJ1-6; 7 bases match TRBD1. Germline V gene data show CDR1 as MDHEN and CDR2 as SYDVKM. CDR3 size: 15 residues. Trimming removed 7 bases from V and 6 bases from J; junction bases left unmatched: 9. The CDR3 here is CASNLAGGGNSPLHF. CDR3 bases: TGTGCCAGCAACCTTGCAGGGGGGGGTAATTCACCCCTCCACTTT.

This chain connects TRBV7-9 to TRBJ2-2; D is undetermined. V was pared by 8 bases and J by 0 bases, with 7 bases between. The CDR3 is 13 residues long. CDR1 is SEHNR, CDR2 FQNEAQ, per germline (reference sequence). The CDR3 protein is CASSDTNTGELFF. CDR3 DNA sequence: TGTGCCAGCTCTGATACGAACACCGGGGAGCTGTTTTTT. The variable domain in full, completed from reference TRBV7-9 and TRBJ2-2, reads DTGVSQNPRHKITKRGQNVTFRCDPISEHNRLYWYRQTLGQGPEFLTYFQNEAQLEKSRLLSDRFSAERPKGSFSTLEIQRTEQGDSAMYLCASSDTNTGELFFGEGSRLTVL.

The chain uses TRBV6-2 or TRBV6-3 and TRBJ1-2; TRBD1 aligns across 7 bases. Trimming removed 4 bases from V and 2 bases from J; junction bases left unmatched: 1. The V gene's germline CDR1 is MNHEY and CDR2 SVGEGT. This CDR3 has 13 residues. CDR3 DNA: TGTGCCAGCAGTTCGACAGGGAACTATGGCTACACCTTC. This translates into CASSSTGNYGYTF.

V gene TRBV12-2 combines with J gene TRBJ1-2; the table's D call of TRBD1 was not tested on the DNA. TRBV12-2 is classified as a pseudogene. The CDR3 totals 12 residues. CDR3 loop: CASRPQGIGYTF. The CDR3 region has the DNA TGTGCAAGTCGCCCACAGGGGATTGGCTACACCTTC.

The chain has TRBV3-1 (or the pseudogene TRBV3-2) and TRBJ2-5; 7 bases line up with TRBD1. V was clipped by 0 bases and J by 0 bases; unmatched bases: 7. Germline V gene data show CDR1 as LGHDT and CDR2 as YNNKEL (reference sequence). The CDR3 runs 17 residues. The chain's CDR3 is CASSQDIGTVNQETQYF. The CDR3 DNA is TGTGCCAGCAGCCAAGATATAGGGACAGTGAACCAAGAGACCCAGTACTTC.

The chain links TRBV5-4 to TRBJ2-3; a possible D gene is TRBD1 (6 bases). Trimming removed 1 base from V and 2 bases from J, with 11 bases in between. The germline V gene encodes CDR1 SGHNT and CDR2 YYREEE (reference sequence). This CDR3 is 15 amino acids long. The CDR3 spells CASSLKQGYTDTQYF. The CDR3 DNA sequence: TGTGCCAGCAGCTTGAAACAGGGCTACACAGATACGCAGTATTTT.